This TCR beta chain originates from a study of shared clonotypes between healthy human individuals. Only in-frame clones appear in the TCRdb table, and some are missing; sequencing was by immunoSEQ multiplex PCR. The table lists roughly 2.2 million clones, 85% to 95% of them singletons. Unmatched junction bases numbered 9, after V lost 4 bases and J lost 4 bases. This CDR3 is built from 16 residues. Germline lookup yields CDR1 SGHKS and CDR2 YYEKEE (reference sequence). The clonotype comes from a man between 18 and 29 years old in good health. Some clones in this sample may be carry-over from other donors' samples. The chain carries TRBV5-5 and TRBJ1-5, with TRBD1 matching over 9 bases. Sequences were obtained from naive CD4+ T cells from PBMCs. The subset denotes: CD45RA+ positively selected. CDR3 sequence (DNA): TGTGCCAGCAGCACCTGGACAGGGGAGGGGAATCAGCCCCAGCATTTT. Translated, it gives CASSTWTGEGNQPQHF.